The 12 T cell receptor beta chains reported below all come from one sample, sequenced in a study of T cell changes during pregnancy in multiple sclerosis. TCRdb keeps only in-frame clones here, not all; method: immunoSEQ multiplex PCR. The sample has more than 60,000 clones; roughly nine tenths are singletons. The source was peripheral blood, collected in the second trimester of pregnancy. The source is a female donor with multiple sclerosis, enrolled in a pregnancy study.

The CDR3 reads CASYGTGIDEQYF. The CDR3 DNA reads as TGTGCCAGCTATGGGACAGGGATCGACGAGCAGTACTTC. This sequence joins TRBV6-5 and TRBJ2-5, with TRBD1 identical over 9 bases. Gene TRBJ2-7 matches the end of the DNA better, so the J call may be wrong. CDR1 and CDR2 from the germline V gene are MNHEY and SVGAGI. The CDR3 runs to 13 residues.

The genes are TRBV5-1 and TRBJ2-5; D uncertain. CDR3 length equals 15 residues. Germline CDR1 SGHRS, CDR2 YFSETQ. V lost 4 bases and J lost 5, with 18 bases in between. In nucleotides, the CDR3 is TGCGCCAGCAGCCCCGCCTCTCTAGAGCCTGAGACCCAGTACTTC. Protein: CASSPASLEPETQYF.

The rearrangement joins TRBV29-1 to TRBJ2-7, with a tentative D call TRBD1 (7 bases). V lost 6 bases to trimming and J lost 3 bases, with 12 bases between them. The CDR3 loop spans 12 amino acids. In germline, CDR1 is SQVTM, CDR2 ANQGSEA. DNA for the CDR3: TGCAGCGTGGGGGGACAGAACTACGAGCAGTACTTC. As protein: CSVGGQNYEQYF.

About this clone itself: A junction end diverges from the germline sequence, so it may reflect a read error. V gene TRBV7-2 combines with J gene TRBJ2-5; D gene ambiguous. CDR1 is SGHTA, CDR2 FQGNSA, per germline. This CDR3 has 12 amino acids. The CDR3 DNA reads TGTGCCAGCAGTTTAGACTCAGAGACCCAGTACTTC. Amino acids: CASSLDSETQYF.

V gene TRBV6-6 combines with J gene TRBJ2-1; 8 bases are a match to TRBD2. Germline values: CDR1 MNHNY, CDR2 SVGAGI (reference sequence). The trim removed 6 bases at V and 4 bases at J, leaving 8 bases unmatched. This CDR3 comprises 15 residues. The CDR3 sequence is CASSFSGVGYNEQFF. CDR3 DNA sequence: TGTGCCAGCAGCTTTAGCGGGGTGGGATACAATGAGCAGTTCTTC.

The V call is TRBV10-3, the J call TRBJ2-7; 9 positions agree with TRBD1. Germline V CDR1 and CDR2: ENHRY, SYGVKD. This CDR3 has 14 residues. After removal of 6 bases from V and 6 bases from J, the junction contained 9 bases not matched to a gene. The CDR3 reads CAISRDREVIEQYF. In DNA, the CDR3 is TGTGCCATCAGCCGGGACAGGGAGGTAATCGAGCAGTACTTC.

This chain uses TRBV7-3 with TRBJ1-2; D unclear. Germline values: CDR1 SGHTA, CDR2 FQGTGA. The V and J ends lost 5 bases and 9 bases respectively, with 16 bases between them. This CDR3 has 13 residues. The chain's CDR3 is CASSNWRTVRYTF. The CDR3 coding sequence is TGTGCCAGCAGCAACTGGAGGACCGTGCGCTACACCTTC.

The rearrangement uses TRBV5-1 and TRBJ2-3; 7 nucleotides agree with TRBD1. Germline CDR1 is SGHRS and CDR2 is YFSETQ. This CDR3 spans 17 amino acids. V lost 4 bases, J lost 0 bases, and 11 bases stayed unmatched. The CDR3 nucleotides read TGCGCCAGCAGCGACCCGGACAGGAAGTTTAGCACAGATACGCAGTATTTT. Its translation is CASSDPDRKFSTDTQYF.

The chain recombines TRBV30 with TRBJ2-7, with unresolved D. Trimming left V 4 bases short and J 6 bases short, with 10 bases between. The CDR3 is 11 residues long. The germline CDR1 and CDR2 sequences are GTSNPN and SVGIG (reference sequence). The CDR3 loop reads CAWTPLREQYF. In DNA, the CDR3 is TGTGCCTGGACCCCCCTACGCGAGCAGTACTTC. Supplemented by reference TRBV30 and TRBJ2-7, the full variable domain reads SQTIHQWPATLVQPVGSPLSLECTVEGTSNPNLYWYRQAAGRGLQLLFYSVGIGQISSEVPQNLSASRPQDRQFILSSKKLLLSDSGFYLCAWTPLREQYFGPGTRLTVT.

In this sample, this clone turned up once. The V and J genes are TRBV6-5 and TRBJ2-5, with 8 positions matching TRBD2. CDR3 size: 15 residues. Germline V CDR1 and CDR2: MNHEY, SVGAGI. After removal of 5 bases from V and 0 bases from J, the junction contained 5 bases not matched to a gene. As DNA, the CDR3 is TGTGCCAGCAGTATTAGCGGGGTTAACCAAGAGACCCAGTACTTC. This sequence encodes CASSISGVNQETQYF.

The chain joins TRBV2 to TRBJ1-2; 7 bases map to TRBD1. With V trimmed by 1 base and J by 4 bases, 6 bases remained unmatched. The CDR3 extends over 15 amino acids. Germline-derived CDR1 and CDR2 are SNHLY and FYNNEI. CDR3 amino acids: CASSEEGGQVYGYTF. The CDR3 coding sequence is TGTGCCAGCAGTGAAGAGGGTGGACAGGTCTATGGCTACACCTTC.

This clone has only a few counts. The chain has TRBV2 and TRBJ1-5, with a possible D match to TRBD1 (5 bases). V was trimmed by 6 bases and J by 7 bases, leaving 16 bases between them. The CDR3 covers 14 residues. CDR1 is SNHLY, CDR2 FYNNEI, per germline. DNA of the CDR3: TGTGCCAGCAGGGATGGACGGACAAGGCAGCCCCAGCATTTT. Its translation: CASRDGRTRQPQHF. The variable domain in full, with the rest retrieved from reference TRBV2 and TRBJ1-5, is EPEVTQTPSHQVTQMGQEVILRCVPISNHLYFYWYRQILGQKVEFLVSFYNNEISEKSEIFDDQFSVERPDGSNFTLKIRSTKLEDSAMYFCASRDGRTRQPQHFGDGTRLSIL.